A single sample is the source of the 10 T cell receptor beta chains below, sequenced in a study of blood T cell repertoires in COVID-19 (TCRdb year 2020). The library came from the immunoSEQ multiplex PCR assay. In TCRdb, the immuneACCESS table is reduced to in-frame sequences with V and J assigned. These tables do not hold every clone; where another copy was compared, an unresolved V gene accounts for under half, and the others remain unexplained. The sample has 150,000 to 200,000 clones on record, around 80% of them singletons. The ten top clones hold about 14% of the sample. Sample: peripheral blood. The source of these receptors is a woman in her seventies with COVID-19, enrolled during active disease.

This clone showed up just once. This sequence joins TRBV28 and TRBJ2-3; 7 bases match TRBD2. Trimming took 6 bases from V and 1 from J; bases not matched to a gene: 4. Germline lookup yields CDR1 MDHEN and CDR2 SYDVKM. This CDR3 has 14 amino acids. CDR3: CASRGGRGTDTQYF. As DNA, the CDR3 is TGTGCCAGCAGGGGCGGGAGAGGCACAGATACGCAGTATTTT. The entire variable domain, with the rest obtained from reference TRBV28 and TRBJ2-3, is as follows: DVKVTQSSRYLVKRTGEKVFLECVQDMDHENMFWYRQDPGLGLRLIYFSYDVKMKEKGDIPEGYSVSREKKERFSLILESASTNQTSMYLCASRGGRGTDTQYFGPGTRLTVL.

This chain joins TRBV5-1 and TRBJ2-5; 8 bases map to TRBD1. CDR1 and CDR2 from the germline V gene are SGHRS and YFSETQ. Trimming took 3 bases from V and 2 from J; bases not matched to a gene: 9. CDR3 size: 16 residues. The CDR3 region has the DNA TGCGCCAGCAGCTGGACAGGGTCGGGTCGTCAAGAGACCCAGTACTTC. It encodes CASSWTGSGRQETQYF.

V and J are TRBV5-6 and TRBJ1-5, with TRBD1 as a possible D gene (5 bases). Germline CDR1 is SGHDT and CDR2 is YYEEEE. The CDR3 is made up of 15 amino acids. V dropped 0 bases and J dropped 2 bases, with 9 bases sitting between them. CDR3 DNA sequence: TGTGCCAGCAGCTTGGTCAGGGAAGGCAATCAGCCCCAGCATTTT. Residues: CASSLVREGNQPQHF.

Comment on this clone: One junction end does not reproduce the germline sequence, and a read error may be involved. V gene TRBV5-4 combines with J gene TRBJ2-5; a possible D gene is TRBD2 (7 bases). The germline gives CDR1 SGHNT, CDR2 YYREEE (reference sequence). This CDR3 has 15 amino acids. The CDR3 sequence is CVSSRLGGLGETQYF. The CDR3, as DNA: TGTGTCAGCAGCCGCCTCGGGGGGCTCGGAGAGACCCAGTACTTC.

The rearrangement joins TRBV3-1 (or the pseudogene TRBV3-2) to TRBJ2-4; D might be TRBD1 (8 bases). This CDR3 has 14 amino acids. V was cut by 0 bases and J by 9 bases, with 12 bases left in between. Germline-derived CDR1 and CDR2 are LGHDT and YNNKEL (reference sequence). The CDR3 spells CASSQDNRGGIQYF. DNA for the CDR3: TGTGCCAGCAGCCAAGATAACAGGGGGGGCATTCAGTACTTC.

This clone was seen more than once but under ten times. In nucleotides, the CDR3 is TGTGCCAGCAGCCCTCGGAGGGGGGGCGAGCAGTACGTC. It codes for CASSPRRGGEQYV. V usage is TRBV13 and J usage is TRBJ2-7; tentative D call: TRBD2 (7 bases). In germline, CDR1 is PRHDT, CDR2 FYEKMQ (reference sequence). V lost 5 bases to trimming and J lost 6 bases, with 14 bases between them. The length of the CDR3 is 13 residues.

The rearrangement links TRBV20-1 to TRBJ2-5, with D maybe TRBD1 (5 bases). The V and J ends lost 4 bases and 5 bases respectively, with 8 bases between them. The germline V gene encodes CDR1 DFQATT and CDR2 SNEGSKA (reference sequence). The CDR3 spans 11 residues. CDR3 coding DNA: TGCAGTGCTACAGGGTACGAGACCCAGTACTTC. Translating gives CSATGYETQYF.

The sample holds a few counts of this clone. The chain employs TRBV27 and TRBJ1-2; unclear D gene. There are 13 residues in the CDR3. V was cut by 7 bases and J by 2 bases, with 11 bases left in between. Germline CDR1 MNHEY, CDR2 SMNVEV (reference sequence). This chain's CDR3 is CASKNRRNYGYTF. The CDR3 DNA reads as TGTGCCAGCAAGAACAGACGGAACTATGGCTACACCTTC.

The V call is TRBV19, the J call TRBJ1-1; D might be TRBD1 (6 bases). Trimming stripped 4 bases from V and 1 base from J, with 13 bases between. CDR3 length: 15 residues. The germline gives CDR1 LNHDA, CDR2 SQIVND (reference sequence). This chain's CDR3 is CASSRRETGNTEAFF. The CDR3 coding sequence is TGTGCCAGTAGTAGACGCGAGACAGGGAACACTGAAGCTTTCTTT.

The CDR3 is CASSAPTTGGDSGYTF. For the CDR3, the DNA is TGTGCCAGCAGCGCGCCCACGACAGGGGGCGATTCTGGCTACACCTTC. The chain combines TRBV9 with TRBJ1-2; 10 nucleotides align to TRBD1. The CDR3 sequence is 16 residues long. The V gene end was trimmed by 3 bases and the J gene end by 7 bases; junction bases not matched to a gene: 12. Per germline, CDR1 SGDLS and CDR2 YYNGEE.